The rows below give T cell receptor beta chains drawn from one sample of a study of T-cell reconstitution after alpha-beta-depleted transplantation in children. From the PCR reads, TCRdb called clonotypes with MiXCR, one entry per CDR3 protein. This repertoire shows more than 400,000 distinct CDR3 sequences, about 10% found once; its top ten account for around 13%. The starting material was PBMCs, mostly from graft donor cells, obtained 180 days after TCRalphabeta/CD19-depleted stem cell transplant. Receptor source: a female patient aged 2-9 years who had a stem cell transplant for aplastic anemia, so the T cells may come from the graft donor. Each CDR3 is given with its conserved first and last residue. The D gene is left open where the match is weak. Expanded clones are given a class, and other clones once, few, many or no size at all.

d_call: -; v_call: TRBV5-1; j_call: TRBJ2-3; clone_size: -; cdr3_aa: CASSPRDPATQYF; cdr3_nt: TGCGCCAGCAGCCCCCGGGATCCAGCCACGCAGTATTTT
d_call: TRBD1; v_call: TRBV12-3/TRBV12-4; j_call: TRBJ2-3; clone_size: many; cdr3_aa: CASSSQRQGWSTDTQYF; cdr3_nt: TGTGCCAGCAGTTCCCAAAGACAGGGATGGAGCACAGATACGCAGTATTTT
d_call: TRBD2; v_call: TRBV29-1; j_call: TRBJ2-1; clone_size: -; cdr3_aa: CTYSGGSIYNEQFF; cdr3_nt: TGCACCTATTCCGGCGGGAGTATCTACAATGAGCAGTTCTTC
d_call: -; v_call: TRBV28; j_call: TRBJ2-3; clone_size: many; cdr3_aa: CASITASTDTQYF; cdr3_nt: TGTGCCAGCATAACAGCTAGCACAGATACGCAGTATTTT
d_call: -; v_call: TRBV4-3; j_call: TRBJ2-1; clone_size: -; cdr3_aa: CASSREVLRGEQFF; cdr3_nt: TGCGCCAGCAGCCGGGAAGTCTTACGGGGTGAGCAGTTCTTC
d_call: -; v_call: TRBV29-1; j_call: TRBJ2-3; clone_size: many; cdr3_aa: CSVSGTGSTDTQYF; cdr3_nt: TGCAGCGTCTCCGGGACGGGGAGCACAGATACGCAGTATTTT
d_call: TRBD1; v_call: TRBV20-1; j_call: TRBJ1-5; clone_size: few; cdr3_aa: CSARTTGGINQPQHF; cdr3_nt: TGCAGTGCTCGCACGACAGGGGGCATAAATCAGCCCCAGCATTTT
d_call: TRBD2; v_call: TRBV6-1; j_call: TRBJ2-1; clone_size: -; cdr3_aa: CASSETASGRFF; cdr3_nt: TGTGCCAGCAGTGAAACGGCTAGCGGGAGGTTCTTC
d_call: -; v_call: TRBV21-1; j_call: TRBJ2-1; clone_size: -; cdr3_aa: CASPLPGSSYNEQFF; cdr3_nt: TGTGCCAGCCCCCTCCCGGGGAGCTCCTACAATGAGCAGTTCTTC
d_call: TRBD2; v_call: TRBV4-3; j_call: TRBJ2-1; clone_size: -; cdr3_aa: CASSQRGLADYNEQFF; cdr3_nt: TGCGCCAGCAGCCAAAGGGGACTAGCGGACTACAATGAGCAGTTCTTC
d_call: -; v_call: TRBV7-7; j_call: TRBJ2-5; clone_size: -; cdr3_aa: CASSLGSGTLETQYF; cdr3_nt: TGTGCCAGCAGCTTAGGGTCAGGGACCTTAGAGACCCAGTACTTC
d_call: -; v_call: TRBV4-3; j_call: TRBJ2-3; clone_size: few; cdr3_aa: CASSPQGRESDTQYF; cdr3_nt: TGCGCCAGCAGCCCCCAGGGGCGGGAGTCAGATACGCAGTATTTT
d_call: -; v_call: TRBV6-2/TRBV6-3; j_call: TRBJ1-2; clone_size: -; cdr3_aa: CASSYGVGLDRIYYGYTF; cdr3_nt: TGTGCCAGCAGTTACGGAGTCGGACTCGATCGGATCTACTATGGCTACACCTTC
d_call: TRBD1; v_call: TRBV7-6; j_call: TRBJ1-4; clone_size: -; cdr3_aa: CASSFAGTGEPLKEKLFF; cdr3_nt: TGTGCCAGCAGCTTTGCCGGGACAGGGGAACCCCTCAAGGAAAAACTGTTTTTT
d_call: -; v_call: TRBV20-1; j_call: TRBJ2-1; clone_size: few; cdr3_aa: CSARVGALYNEQFF; cdr3_nt: TGCAGTGCTAGAGTCGGAGCGTTATACAATGAGCAGTTCTTC
d_call: -; v_call: TRBV12-3/TRBV12-4; j_call: TRBJ2-5; clone_size: -; cdr3_aa: CASSLYNEQETQYF; cdr3_nt: TGTGCCAGCAGTTTATACAATGAGCAAGAGACCCAGTACTTC
d_call: TRBD1; v_call: TRBV5-1; j_call: TRBJ2-3; clone_size: -; cdr3_aa: CASSYRQGTDTQYF; cdr3_nt: TGCGCCAGCAGCTACCGACAGGGTACAGATACGCAGTATTTT
d_call: -; v_call: TRBV29-1; j_call: TRBJ2-3; clone_size: few; cdr3_aa: CSVEDRRGSGTDTQYF; cdr3_nt: TGCAGCGTTGAAGATCGGAGGGGGAGTGGCACAGATACGCAGTATTTT
d_call: -; v_call: TRBV2; j_call: TRBJ2-2; clone_size: few; cdr3_aa: CASRGAPANTGELFF; cdr3_nt: TGTGCCAGCAGGGGGGCCCCCGCGAACACCGGGGAGCTGTTTTTT
d_call: TRBD1; v_call: TRBV7-3; j_call: TRBJ1-6; clone_size: few; cdr3_aa: CASSIGTADNSPLHF; cdr3_nt: TGTGCCAGCAGTATCGGGACAGCTGATAATTCACCCCTCCACTTT
d_call: -; v_call: TRBV3-1; j_call: TRBJ2-1; clone_size: -; cdr3_aa: CASSQWGMNNEQFF; cdr3_nt: TGTGCCAGCAGCCAATGGGGGATGAACAATGAGCAGTTCTTC
d_call: -; v_call: TRBV7-2; j_call: TRBJ1-2; clone_size: few; cdr3_aa: CASSLGVWGAGGYTF; cdr3_nt: TGTGCCAGCAGCTTAGGGGTCTGGGGGGCCGGGGGCTACACCTTC
d_call: TRBD2; v_call: TRBV7-2; j_call: TRBJ2-1; clone_size: few; cdr3_aa: CASNHLAGGAYNEQFF; cdr3_nt: TGTGCCAGCAACCACTTAGCGGGGGGAGCATACAATGAGCAGTTCTTC
d_call: TRBD1; v_call: TRBV12-3/TRBV12-4; j_call: TRBJ1-5; clone_size: few; cdr3_aa: CASSLGQPYQPQHF; cdr3_nt: TGTGCCAGCAGTTTGGGACAGCCATATCAGCCCCAGCATTTT
d_call: -; v_call: TRBV10-3; j_call: TRBJ2-7; clone_size: -; cdr3_aa: CAISENRVGEQYF; cdr3_nt: TGTGCCATCAGTGAGAACAGGGTGGGCGAGCAGTACTTC
d_call: -; v_call: TRBV20-1; j_call: TRBJ2-7; clone_size: -; cdr3_aa: CSARDELGEQYF; cdr3_nt: TGCAGTGCTAGAGACGAACTAGGGGAGCAGTACTTC
d_call: -; v_call: TRBV20-1; j_call: TRBJ1-2; clone_size: many; cdr3_aa: CSARDLAGSPYGYTF; cdr3_nt: TGCAGTGCTAGAGATCTGGCAGGCTCACCCTATGGCTACACCTTC
d_call: TRBD2; v_call: TRBV7-2; j_call: TRBJ2-3; clone_size: -; cdr3_aa: CASSLGDYLTDTQYF; cdr3_nt: TGTGCCAGCAGCTTAGGGGACTACCTCACAGATACGCAGTATTTT
d_call: -; v_call: TRBV5-1; j_call: TRBJ1-1; clone_size: few; cdr3_aa: CASSLVPGPLNTEAFF; cdr3_nt: TGCGCCAGCAGCTTGGTCCCGGGACCCTTGAACACTGAAGCTTTCTTT
d_call: TRBD1; v_call: TRBV29-1; j_call: TRBJ2-3; clone_size: many; cdr3_aa: CSAEGQGEVDTQYF; cdr3_nt: TGCAGCGCCGAGGGACAGGGGGAAGTAGATACGCAGTATTTT
d_call: -; v_call: TRBV19; j_call: TRBJ1-2; clone_size: -; cdr3_aa: CASSPGGGLTNYGYTF; cdr3_nt: TGTGCCAGTAGCCCTGGCGGGGGGCTTACTAACTATGGCTACACCTTC
d_call: TRBD1; v_call: TRBV4-3; j_call: TRBJ2-1; clone_size: -; cdr3_aa: CASSQGTGGFGNEQFF; cdr3_nt: TGCGCCAGCAGCCAAGGGACAGGGGGCTTCGGCAATGAGCAGTTCTTC
d_call: TRBD2; v_call: TRBV20-1; j_call: TRBJ2-1; clone_size: -; cdr3_aa: CSARWLAGVLSYNEQFF; cdr3_nt: TGCAGTGCTAGATGGCTAGCGGGAGTGCTCTCCTACAATGAGCAGTTCTTC
d_call: -; v_call: TRBV20-1; j_call: TRBJ2-3; clone_size: -; cdr3_aa: CRVFGNTQYF; cdr3_nt: TGCAGGGTCTTTGGGAATACGCAGTATTTT
d_call: -; v_call: TRBV11-2; j_call: TRBJ1-5; clone_size: few; cdr3_aa: CASSLVSDGGQPQHF; cdr3_nt: TGTGCCAGCAGCTTAGTCTCGGATGGGGGTCAACCCCAGCATTTT
d_call: -; v_call: TRBV6-1; j_call: TRBJ2-4; clone_size: few; cdr3_aa: CASSPPRAWGAKNIQYF; cdr3_nt: TGTGCCAGCAGCCCCCCCCGGGCCTGGGGGGCCAAAAACATTCAGTACTTC
d_call: -; v_call: TRBV12-3/TRBV12-4; j_call: TRBJ2-7; clone_size: few; cdr3_aa: CASSILTNAYEQYF; cdr3_nt: TGTGCCAGCAGTATACTTACCAACGCCTACGAGCAGTACTTC
d_call: -; v_call: TRBV20-1; j_call: TRBJ1-6; clone_size: many; cdr3_aa: CSARDGNSPLHF; cdr3_nt: TGCAGTGCTAGAGATGGGAATTCACCCCTCCACTTT
d_call: -; v_call: TRBV12-3/TRBV12-4; j_call: TRBJ1-5; clone_size: many; cdr3_aa: CASSPAGSNQPQHF; cdr3_nt: TGTGCCAGCAGCCCCGCAGGGTCCAATCAGCCCCAGCATTTT
d_call: -; v_call: TRBV29-1; j_call: TRBJ1-2; clone_size: -; cdr3_aa: CSASDLEGYTF; cdr3_nt: TGCAGCGCCTCTGACCTGGAGGGCTACACCTTC
d_call: TRBD1; v_call: TRBV28; j_call: TRBJ2-7; clone_size: -; cdr3_aa: CASSLFGTGTYEQYF; cdr3_nt: TGTGCCAGCAGTTTATTTGGGACAGGGACCTACGAGCAGTACTTC
d_call: -; v_call: TRBV20-1; j_call: TRBJ2-1; clone_size: few; cdr3_aa: CSARLILSEQFF; cdr3_nt: TGCAGTGCTAGATTAATCCTCAGTGAGCAGTTCTTC
d_call: -; v_call: TRBV12-3/TRBV12-4; j_call: TRBJ1-1; clone_size: -; cdr3_aa: CASSPGPETANTEAFF; cdr3_nt: TGTGCCAGCAGCCCAGGGCCTGAGACAGCGAACACTGAAGCTTTCTTT